This entry lists 31 T cell receptor beta chains sequenced from one sample in a study of neurological immune-mediated disorders. TCRdb used MiXCR to reprocess the 5' RACE reads, holding one entry per CDR3 protein. Counted here are roughly 30,000 distinct CDR3 sequences, roughly 4.4% occurring once; the ten biggest clones make up 23%. Sequencing input: PBMCs. The source of these receptors is a young man in good health.

This clonotype was seen many times. CDR3 nucleotide sequence: TGCAGTGCTAGAGATCCATTTGGGGAAGAGACCCAGTACTTC. Its protein is CSARDPFGEETQYF. J is TRBJ2-5 and V is TRBV20-1, with D uncertain. Germline V gene data show CDR1 as DFQATT and CDR2 as SNEGSKA (reference sequence). Trimming left V 0 bases short and J 3 bases short, with 11 bases between. The CDR3 has 14 residues.

The chain links TRBV12-5 to TRBJ1-5; D is unresolved. The CDR3 length is 12 residues. With 2 bases removed from V and 7 bases from J, the gap between germline ends came to 6 bases. Germline values: CDR1 LGHNT, CDR2 FRNRAP. The CDR3 DNA reads TGTGCTAGTGGTTTGCCTGGACAGCCCCAGCATTTT. Protein product: CASGLPGQPQHF.

This clonotype has a count of ten or more. The V gene is TRBV20-1, the J gene TRBJ2-7; 8 nucleotides line up with TRBD1. The CDR3 contains 14 residues. Germline V gene lookup returns CDR1 DFQATT and CDR2 SNEGSKA (reference sequence). Losses at the gene ends were 0 bases for V and 4 bases for J; bases not matched to a gene: 5. As DNA, the CDR3 is TGCAGTGCTAGAGATTCGCACAGGGGGTACGAGCAGTACTTC. It is translated as CSARDSHRGYEQYF.

This clonotype was seen repeatedly, ten times or more. This chain uses TRBV2 with TRBJ1-2; D gene ambiguous. V dropped 10 bases and J dropped 0 bases, with 18 bases sitting between them. The germline gives CDR1 SNHLY, CDR2 FYNNEI. The CDR3 sequence is 15 residues long. The CDR3 DNA is TGTGCCACCCCGTCTCTCGAGGTACCTAACTATGGCTACACCTTC. Translating gives CATPSLEVPNYGYTF.

This clonotype was seen ten or more times. This rearrangement joins TRBV24-1 to TRBJ1-1; 7 bases match TRBD1. V trimming: 9 bases; J trimming: 5 bases; junction bases outside the gene matches: 14. This CDR3 is 15 amino acids long. Germline CDR1 KGHDR, CDR2 SFDVKD. CDR3 region: CATEGVVRGRTEAFF. CDR3 nucleotide sequence: TGTGCCACCGAGGGGGTTGTCAGGGGGAGGACTGAAGCTTTCTTT.

In this sample, this clonotype turned up many times. The chain uses TRBV11-2 and TRBJ1-1; 7 bases are a match to TRBD1. Trimming cost V 3 bases and J 0 bases; bases outside gene matches: 1. There are 14 residues in the CDR3. Germline V gene sequence: CDR1 SGHAT, CDR2 FQNNGV. CDR3 sequence (DNA): TGTGCCAGCAGCTTGAGGGGGCTGAACACTGAAGCTTTCTTT. Its translation is CASSLRGLNTEAFF.

This clonotype has at least ten counts. The chain is built from TRBV6-5 and TRBJ2-7; perhaps TRBD1 as D (5 bases). CDR1 and CDR2 (germline): MNHEY, SVGAGI. Trimming stripped 10 bases from V and 3 bases from J, with 16 bases between. The CDR3 covers 13 residues. CDR3 in amino acids: CATTSPGIYEQYF. The CDR3, as DNA: TGTGCCACAACCTCGCCAGGGATCTACGAGCAGTACTTC.

This clonotype was counted many times. The rearrangement joins TRBV5-1 to TRBJ1-3; D is unclear. Germline CDR1 SGHRS, CDR2 YFSETQ. The CDR3 length is 15 residues. V was clipped by 0 bases and J by 0 bases, with 7 bases between them. The CDR3 nucleotides read TGCGCCAGCAGCTTGGACGGGAACTCTGGAAACACCATATATTTT. Encoded protein: CASSLDGNSGNTIYF.

At least ten counts were recorded for this clonotype. The rearrangement joins TRBV3-1 to TRBJ2-7, with D hard to call. Germline CDR1 reads LGHDT; CDR2 reads YNNKEL (reference sequence). Trimming removed 4 bases at V and 2 bases at J, with 15 bases between. The CDR3 loop spans 15 amino acids. CDR3 DNA: TGTGCCAGCAGCCTGGTGGGGAACCTGACCTACGAGCAGTACTTC. Encoded protein: CASSLVGNLTYEQYF.

This clonotype was counted at least ten times. This chain links TRBV28 with TRBJ1-5, with D hard to call. V was trimmed by 2 bases and J by 4 bases, leaving 3 bases between them. Germline V gene sequence: CDR1 MDHEN, CDR2 SYDVKM. This CDR3 comprises 12 residues. CDR3 nucleotides: TGTGCCAGCAGTTTACCTAATCAGCCCCAGCATTTT. Its protein is CASSLPNQPQHF.

This clonotype was seen ten or more times. This chain connects TRBV20-1 to TRBJ1-2, with D perhaps matching TRBD1 (5 bases). V was cut by 0 bases and J by 1 base, with 12 bases left in between. The CDR3 is 15 amino acids. Germline lookup yields CDR1 DFQATT and CDR2 SNEGSKA (reference sequence). The DNA of the CDR3 is TGCAGTGCTAGAGATACTTCGACAGTTAACTATGGCTACACCTTC. Residues: CSARDTSTVNYGYTF.

The chain employs TRBV29-1 and TRBJ1-2; D gene unclear. The CDR3 runs 13 residues. Germline-derived CDR1 and CDR2 are SQVTM and ANQGSEA. Trimming removed 7 bases from V and 0 bases from J, with 12 bases in between. The CDR3 sequence is CSGGPVANYGYTF. The DNA of the CDR3 is TGCAGCGGGGGTCCCGTAGCTAACTATGGCTACACCTTC.

Many counts were recorded for this clonotype. V is TRBV5-1 and J is TRBJ2-1, with 7 positions matching TRBD1. V shed 2 bases, J shed 5 bases, and the junction held 4 bases outside the gene matches. The CDR3 is 14 residues long. Germline CDR1 and CDR2: SGHRS and YFSETQ. The CDR3 sequence: CASSLDRVNNEQFF. The CDR3 nucleotides are TGCGCCAGCAGCTTAGACAGGGTAAACAATGAGCAGTTCTTC.

This clonotype was picked up many times. The V and J genes are TRBV5-1 and TRBJ1-2; no definite D call. The germline V and J ends were trimmed by 0 bases and 6 bases, with 9 bases remaining between them. The length of the CDR3 is 13 residues. Germline lookup yields CDR1 SGHRS and CDR2 YFSETQ. In DNA, the CDR3 is TGCGCCAGCAGCTTGGGGTTTACGGATGGCTACACCTTC. Its protein product is CASSLGFTDGYTF.

There are many counts of this clonotype. The chain uses TRBV4-2 and TRBJ2-1, with no clear D. From germline, CDR1 is LGHNA and CDR2 YNFKEQ. The length of the CDR3 is 16 residues. V gave up 0 bases and J gave up 6 bases, with 15 bases separating them. Here the CDR3 DNA reads TGTGCCAGCAGCCAAGAACCCGCCAACAGAGGCAATGAGCAGTTCTTC. Its translation: CASSQEPANRGNEQFF.

This clonotype has at least ten counts. The chain joins TRBV27 to TRBJ2-2, with D uncertain. The germline CDR1 and CDR2 sequences are MNHEY and SMNVEV (reference sequence). Trimming took 3 bases from V and 4 from J, leaving 6 bases between them. The CDR3 loop spans 13 amino acids. The CDR3 sequence is CASSFYPTGELFF. As DNA, the CDR3 is TGTGCCAGCAGTTTTTACCCCACCGGGGAGCTGTTTTTT.

This clonotype was counted at least ten times. The chain employs TRBV5-1 and TRBJ1-2; 7 bases line up with TRBD1. In germline, CDR1 is SGHRS, CDR2 YFSETQ. The CDR3 extends over 14 amino acids. V shed 4 bases and J 8 bases; nucleotides not matched to a gene: 11. The CDR3 DNA reads as TGCGCCAGCAGCGCAACCGGGACAGAAGGCGGCTACACCTTC. Translated: CASSATGTEGGYTF.

This clonotype came up many times. The chain combines TRBV2 with TRBJ2-2; unclear D gene. V was clipped by 6 bases and J by 6 bases, with 8 bases between them. CDR1 is SNHLY, CDR2 FYNNEI, per germline. The CDR3 totals 12 residues. For the CDR3, the DNA is TGTGCCAGCAGCCTGTTCGCCGGGGAGCTGTTTTTT. Protein sequence: CASSLFAGELFF.

This clonotype was observed at least ten times. This chain uses TRBV5-1 with TRBJ2-2; 8 bases map to TRBD1. Germline assignment: CDR1 SGHRS and CDR2 YFSETQ. The CDR3 runs 14 residues. J lost 6 bases, V lost 5 bases, and 6 bases had no gene match. CDR3 sequence reads: CASRQQGGSGELFF. The CDR3 region has the DNA TGCGCCAGCAGGCAACAGGGGGGATCCGGGGAGCTGTTTTTT.

This clonotype was counted many times. The chain couples TRBV5-1 to TRBJ1-6; D remains unclear. Germline V gene data show CDR1 as SGHRS and CDR2 as YFSETQ. Trimming removed 0 bases at V and 3 bases at J, with 7 bases between. The CDR3 length is 15 residues. The CDR3 sequence: CASSLVSRYNSPLHF. The CDR3 nucleotides read TGCGCCAGCAGCTTGGTCTCACGCTATAATTCACCCCTCCACTTT.

This clonotype was seen ten or more times. This sequence joins TRBV11-2 and TRBJ1-4; weak D call: TRBD1 (5 bases). The CDR3 loop spans 14 amino acids. Germline CDR1 reads SGHAT; CDR2 reads FQNNGV. The V end was cut by 4 bases, the J end by 11 bases, with 17 bases between. CDR3 region: CASSSGTRGWKLFF. The CDR3, as DNA: TGTGCCAGCAGCTCGGGGACCCGAGGATGGAAACTGTTTTTT.

This clonotype was detected ten times or more. The rearrangement joins TRBV5-1 to TRBJ2-7; perhaps TRBD2 as D (5 bases). The CDR3 extends over 13 amino acids. Germline CDR1 SGHRS, CDR2 YFSETQ. V lost 4 bases and J lost 7, with 15 bases in between. The CDR3 DNA sequence: TGCGCCAGCAGCCCGCGCCAAGGAGGAGAGCAGTACTTC. Translated: CASSPRQGGEQYF.

The chain joins TRBV12-3 or TRBV12-4 to TRBJ1-2; D is unclear. Trimming removed 10 bases from V and 0 bases from J, with 9 bases in between. There are 12 residues in the CDR3. The CDR3 DNA sequence: TGTGCCACCGCTCCATCTAACTATGGCTACACCTTC. Translation: CATAPSNYGYTF.

This clonotype was detected ten times or more. J is TRBJ1-1 and V is TRBV6-5, with D possibly being TRBD1 (6 bases). CDR1 is MNHEY, CDR2 SVGAGI, per germline. The CDR3 is 13 residues long. V lost 10 bases and J 5 bases, leaving 17 bases between the germline ends. CDR3 loop: CATRGQSRTEAFF. CDR3 DNA: TGTGCCACGCGAGGACAGTCCCGAACTGAAGCTTTCTTT.

In this sample, this clonotype turned up many times. The rearrangement links TRBV7-9 to TRBJ1-6; 7 bases match TRBD1. The trim removed 3 bases at V and 0 bases at J, leaving 2 bases unmatched. The CDR3 extends over 16 amino acids. The germline CDR1 and CDR2 sequences are SEHNR and FQNEAQ (reference sequence). This CDR3 is CASSFWTGSYNSPLHF. The CDR3 DNA follows: TGTGCCAGCAGCTTCTGGACAGGCTCCTATAATTCACCCCTCCACTTT. Supplemented by reference TRBV7-9 and TRBJ1-6, the full variable domain reads DTGVSQNPRHKITKRGQNVTFRCDPISEHNRLYWYRQTLGQGPEFLTYFQNEAQLEKSRLLSDRFSAERPKGSFSTLEIQRTEQGDSAMYLCASSFWTGSYNSPLHFGNGTRLTVT.

This clonotype was detected many times. The genes are TRBV6-5 and TRBJ1-5; no definite D call. Germline CDR1 MNHEY, CDR2 SVGAGI. This CDR3 is built from 13 residues. The V end lost 2 bases, the J end lost 5 bases, and 7 bases lay between the germline ends. This CDR3 reads CASSYNPHQPQHF. CDR3 DNA: TGTGCCAGCAGTTACAACCCTCATCAGCCCCAGCATTTT.

This clonotype was picked up many times. The chain is built from TRBV20-1 and TRBJ1-1; no firm D call. This CDR3 has 14 amino acids. Trimming shortened V by 3 bases and J by 0 bases, and 11 bases separated the two germline ends. The germline CDR1 and CDR2 sequences are DFQATT and SNEGSKA (reference sequence). CDR3 DNA sequence: TGCAGTGCTAGTGGCATCTCCATGAACACTGAAGCTTTCTTT. This gives the protein CSASGISMNTEAFF.

This clonotype has at least ten counts. V gene TRBV5-1 combines with J gene TRBJ2-2; TRBD1 matches at 10 bases. This CDR3 is 18 amino acids long. Looked up from germline, CDR1 is SGHRS and CDR2 is YFSETQ. V shed 1 base, J shed 6 bases, and the junction held 12 bases outside the gene matches. CDR3 loop: CASSLPPGQGVSPGELFF. CDR3 sequence (DNA): TGCGCCAGCAGCTTGCCCCCCGGACAGGGGGTATCCCCCGGGGAGCTGTTTTTT.

This clonotype was detected ten times or more. The J gene is TRBJ1-6, the V gene TRBV5-1, with D unclear. Trimming cost V 7 bases and J 5 bases, with 10 bases left between them. This CDR3 contains 13 residues. Per germline, CDR1 SGHRS and CDR2 YFSETQ. The CDR3 DNA sequence: TGCGCCAGCGCGGACGGAGATAATTCACCCCTCCACTTT. Its protein is CASADGDNSPLHF. Full variable domain (rest looked up from reference TRBV5-1 and TRBJ1-6): KAGVTQTPRYLIKTRGQQVTLSCSPISGHRSVSWYQQTPGQGLQFLFEYFSETQRNKGNFPGRFSGRQFSNSRSEMNVSTLELGDSALYLCASADGDNSPLHFGNGTRLTVT.

This clonotype has a count of ten or more. The rearrangement links TRBV20-1 to TRBJ2-3; 7 bases are a match to TRBD2. The junction had 3 bases not matched to a gene; V was cut back by 3 bases and J by 0 bases. The CDR3 totals 14 residues. Germline CDR1 DFQATT, CDR2 SNEGSKA (reference sequence). Here the CDR3 reads CSASGEGSTDTQYF. The CDR3 coding sequence is TGCAGTGCTAGCGGGGAGGGTAGCACAGATACGCAGTATTTT.

This clonotype was counted many times. V is TRBV12-3 or TRBV12-4 and J is TRBJ1-4; possibly TRBD1 for D (5 bases). Trimming left V 9 bases short and J 7 bases short, with 12 bases between. The CDR3 runs 12 residues. The CDR3 sequence: CASCQGGEKLFF. As DNA, the CDR3 is TGTGCCAGTTGTCAGGGAGGTGAAAAACTGTTTTTT.